This TCR beta chain was identified during a study of blood T cell repertoires in COVID-19. Background on the study: Before being deemed recovered, Cohort 3 donors had two negative PCRs, clearance, or symptom resolution. The analysed material was cDNA or gDNA that came from T cells, B-cell-depleted T cells, or PBMCs.

Authors' processing steps: Estimation of nucleated cell counts relied on the amplification of reference gene primers. Here immunoSEQ multiplex PCR was the method, and the copy in TCRdb shows in-frame clones only, minus some. V and J calls and clone size are copied from that table; D and trimming were computed from the DNA. The repertoire holds roughly 190,000 clones, with 70% to 90% as singletons. Germline V gene data show CDR1 as MDHEN and CDR2 as SYDVKM. The CDR3 spans 14 residues. V dropped 7 bases and J dropped 6; count of bases not matched to a gene: 9. The receptor's source is a woman aged 35 to 49 in a cohort exposed to, infected with or recovered from COVID-19 (not recorded which). Source material: PBMCs or T cells enriched from blood (not recorded which). The genes are TRBV28 and TRBJ2-3; TRBD2 aligns across 8 bases. CDR3 amino acids: CASTRGGILDTQYF. CDR3 DNA sequence: TGTGCCAGCACCCGGGGGGGGATTTTGGATACGCAGTATTTT.